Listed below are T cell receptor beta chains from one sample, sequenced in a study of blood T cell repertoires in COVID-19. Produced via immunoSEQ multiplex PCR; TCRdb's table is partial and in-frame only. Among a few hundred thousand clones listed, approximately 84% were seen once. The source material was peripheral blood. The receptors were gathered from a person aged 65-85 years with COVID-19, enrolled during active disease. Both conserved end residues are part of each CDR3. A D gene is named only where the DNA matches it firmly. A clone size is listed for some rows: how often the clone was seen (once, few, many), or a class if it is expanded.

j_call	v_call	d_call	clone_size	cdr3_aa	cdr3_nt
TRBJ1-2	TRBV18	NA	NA	CASSPSGTANYGYTF	TGTGCCAGCTCACCGTCAGGAACTGCTAACTATGGCTACACCTTC
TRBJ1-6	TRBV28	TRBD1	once	CASTSTGYSPLHF	TGTGCCAGCACCTCGACAGGGTATTCACCCCTCCACTTT
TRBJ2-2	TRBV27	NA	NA	CASRPPQGLWSGELFF	TGTGCCAGCAGACCCCCTCAGGGATTGTGGTCCGGGGAGCTGTTTTTT
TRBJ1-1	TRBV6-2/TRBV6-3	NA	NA	CASSSNQGKGTEAFF	TGTGCCAGCAGTTCGAATCAGGGAAAGGGGACTGAAGCTTTCTTT
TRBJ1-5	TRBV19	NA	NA	CASAVRGGPQHF	TGTGCCAGCGCCGTCCGCGGGGGGCCCCAGCATTTT
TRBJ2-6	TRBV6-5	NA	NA	CASSYSNARGANVLTF	TGTGCCAGCAGTTACTCGAACGCGCGTGGGGCCAACGTCCTGACTTTC
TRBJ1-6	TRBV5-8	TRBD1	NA	CASSRDRVVLDNSPLHF	TGTGCCAGCAGCCGGGACAGGGTCGTTTTGGATAATTCACCCCTCCACTTT
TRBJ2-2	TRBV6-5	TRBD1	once	CASSYWTGSIGELFF	TGTGCCAGCAGTTACTGGACAGGGAGCATCGGGGAGCTGTTTTTT
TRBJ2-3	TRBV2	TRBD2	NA	CASSRTAGGLTDTQYF	TGTGCCAGCAGCAGGACGGCGGGGGGGCTGACAGATACGCAGTATTTT
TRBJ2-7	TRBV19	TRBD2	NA	CASTSGRSNEQYF	TGTGCCAGTACTAGCGGGAGAAGCAACGAGCAGTACTTC
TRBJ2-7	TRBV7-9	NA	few	CASSVGGGLWTYEQYF	TGTGCCAGCAGCGTAGGAGGAGGCCTTTGGACCTACGAGCAGTACTTC
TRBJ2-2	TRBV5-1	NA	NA	CASSLELNTGELFF	TGCGCCAGCAGCTTGGAACTGAACACCGGGGAGCTGTTTTTT
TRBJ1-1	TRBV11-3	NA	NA	CASSLDGQMNTEAFF	TGTGCCAGCAGCTTAGATGGTCAGATGAACACTGAAGCTTTCTTT
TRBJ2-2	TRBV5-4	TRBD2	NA	CASSFLAGRTGELFF	TGTGCCAGCAGCTTTCTAGCGGGGCGGACCGGGGAGCTGTTTTTT
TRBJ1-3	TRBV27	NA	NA	CASSLSGMAGNTIYF	TGTGCCAGCAGTTTATCGGGCATGGCCGGAAACACCATATATTTT
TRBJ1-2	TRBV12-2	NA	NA	CASRPTGGHPYGYTF	TGTGCAAGTCGCCCCACAGGGGGGCACCCTTATGGCTACACCTTC
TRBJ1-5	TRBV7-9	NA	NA	CASSLGGGETQPQHF	TGTGCCAGCAGCTTAGGGGGAGGTGAGACTCAGCCCCAGCATTTT
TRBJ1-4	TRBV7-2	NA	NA	CASSLQGSNEKLFF	TGTGCCAGCAGCTTACAGGGATCTAATGAAAAACTGTTTTTT
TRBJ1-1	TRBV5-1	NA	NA	CASSLDGGQRWTEAFF	TGCGCCAGCAGCTTGGACGGGGGGCAGCGATGGACTGAAGCTTTCTTT
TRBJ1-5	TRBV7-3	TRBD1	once	CASSSTGTGNSNQPQHF	TGTGCCAGCAGCAGCACCGGGACAGGCAATAGCAATCAGCCCCAGCATTTT
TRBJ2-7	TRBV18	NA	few	CASSPWGQNSYEQYF	TGTGCCAGCTCACCATGGGGGCAAAACTCCTACGAGCAGTACTTC
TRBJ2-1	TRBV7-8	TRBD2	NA	CASRGTSSNEQFF	TGTGCCAGCAGAGGGACTAGCTCCAATGAGCAGTTCTTC
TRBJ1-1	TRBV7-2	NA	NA	CASSLLTRPTTEAFF	TGTGCCAGCAGCTTATTAACGAGGCCAACCACTGAAGCTTTCTTT
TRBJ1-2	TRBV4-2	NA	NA	CASSQDVAANYGYTF	TGTGCCAGCAGCCAAGATGTGGCGGCTAACTATGGCTACACCTTC